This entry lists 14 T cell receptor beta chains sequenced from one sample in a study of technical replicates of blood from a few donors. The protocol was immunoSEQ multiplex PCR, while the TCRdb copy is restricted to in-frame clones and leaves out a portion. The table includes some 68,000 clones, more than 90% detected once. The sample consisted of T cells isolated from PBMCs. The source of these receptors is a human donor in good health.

CDR3: CASSDGDSGYEQYF. In DNA form, the CDR3 reads TGTGCCAGCAGTGATGGGGACAGTGGCTACGAGCAGTACTTC. The chain recombines TRBV6-1 with TRBJ2-7; 7 nucleotides match TRBD1. V dropped 3 bases and J dropped 3; count of bases not matched to a gene: 5. Germline V gene data show CDR1 as MNHNS and CDR2 as SASEGT. The CDR3 has 14 amino acids.

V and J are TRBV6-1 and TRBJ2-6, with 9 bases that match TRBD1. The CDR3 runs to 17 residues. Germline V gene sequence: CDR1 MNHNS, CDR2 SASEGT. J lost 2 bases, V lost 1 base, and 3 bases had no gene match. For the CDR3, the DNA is TGTGCCAGCAGTGAAGGGTGGGACAGGGCTGGGGCCAACGTCCTGACTTTC. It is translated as CASSEGWDRAGANVLTF.

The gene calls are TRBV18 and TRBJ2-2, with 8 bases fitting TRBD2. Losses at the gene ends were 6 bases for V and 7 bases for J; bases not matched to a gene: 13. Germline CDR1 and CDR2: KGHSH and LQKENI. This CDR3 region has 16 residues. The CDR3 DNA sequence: TGTGCCAGCTCGCTGAACAGCGGGAGAAGTAGCGGGGAGCTGTTTTTT. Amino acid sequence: CASSLNSGRSSGELFF. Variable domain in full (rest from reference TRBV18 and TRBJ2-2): NAGVMQNPRHLVRRRGQEARLRCSPMKGHSHVYWYRQLPEEGLKFMVYLQKENIIDESGMPKERFSAEFPKEGPSILRIQQVVRGDSAAYFCASSLNSGRSSGELFFGEGSRLTVL.

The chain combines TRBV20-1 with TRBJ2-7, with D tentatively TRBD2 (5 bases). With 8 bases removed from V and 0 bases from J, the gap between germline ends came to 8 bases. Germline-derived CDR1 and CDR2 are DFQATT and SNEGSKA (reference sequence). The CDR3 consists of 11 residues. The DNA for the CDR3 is TGCAGTACCGGGAACTCCTACGAGCAGTACTTC. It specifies CSTGNSYEQYF.

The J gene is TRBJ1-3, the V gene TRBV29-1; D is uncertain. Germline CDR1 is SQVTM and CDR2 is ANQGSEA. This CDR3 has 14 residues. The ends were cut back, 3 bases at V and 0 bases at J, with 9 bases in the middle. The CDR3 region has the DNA TGCAGCGTTGATGGGAGGCTCTCTGGAAACACCATATATTTT. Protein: CSVDGRLSGNTIYF.

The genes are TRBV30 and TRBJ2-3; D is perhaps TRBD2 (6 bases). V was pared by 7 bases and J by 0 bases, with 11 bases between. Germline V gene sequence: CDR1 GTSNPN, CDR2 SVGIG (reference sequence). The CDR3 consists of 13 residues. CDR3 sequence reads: CASLGGSTDTQYF. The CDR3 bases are TGTGCCTCCCTTGGGGGGAGCACAGATACGCAGTATTTT. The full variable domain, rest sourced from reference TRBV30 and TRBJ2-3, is SQTIHQWPATLVQPVGSPLSLECTVEGTSNPNLYWYRQAAGRGLQLLFYSVGIGQISSEVPQNLSASRPQDRQFILSSKKLLLSDSGFYLCASLGGSTDTQYFGPGTRLTVL.

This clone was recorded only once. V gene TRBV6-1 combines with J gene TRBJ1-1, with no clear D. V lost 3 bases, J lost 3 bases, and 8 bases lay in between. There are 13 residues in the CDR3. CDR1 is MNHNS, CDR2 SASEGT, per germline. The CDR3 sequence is CASSDGTYTEAFF. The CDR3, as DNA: TGTGCCAGCAGTGATGGCACATACACTGAAGCTTTCTTT.

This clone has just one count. The CDR3 reads CASTKTSSYEQYF. Written as DNA, the CDR3 is TGTGCCAGCACCAAGACTAGCAGCTACGAGCAGTACTTC. The rearrangement joins TRBV6-6 to TRBJ2-7, with TRBD2 matching 7 bases. This CDR3 is built from 13 residues. The V segment lost 7 bases and the J segment 3 bases; nucleotides outside the gene matches: 6. CDR1 is MNHNY, CDR2 SVGAGI, per germline (reference sequence).

In nucleotides, the CDR3 is TGTGCCAGCAGAACAGCCGAAGAGACCCAGTACTTC. It codes for CASRTAEETQYF. J is TRBJ2-5 and V is TRBV7-9, with D unresolved. Germline V gene data show CDR1 as SEHNR and CDR2 as FQNEAQ (reference sequence). V was pared by 6 bases and J by 3 bases, with 8 bases between. The CDR3 has 12 amino acids. Filled out from reference TRBV7-9 and TRBJ2-5, the complete variable domain reads DTGVSQNPRHKITKRGQNVTFRCDPISEHNRLYWYRQTLGQGPEFLTYFQNEAQLEKSRLLSDRFSAERPKGSFSTLEIQRTEQGDSAMYLCASRTAEETQYFGPGTRLLVL.

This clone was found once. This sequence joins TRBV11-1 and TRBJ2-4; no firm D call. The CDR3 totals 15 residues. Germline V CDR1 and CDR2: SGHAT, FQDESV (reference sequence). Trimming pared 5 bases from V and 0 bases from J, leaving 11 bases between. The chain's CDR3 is CASSEFREAKNIQYF. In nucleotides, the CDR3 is TGTGCCAGCAGCGAGTTTCGTGAAGCCAAAAACATTCAGTACTTC.

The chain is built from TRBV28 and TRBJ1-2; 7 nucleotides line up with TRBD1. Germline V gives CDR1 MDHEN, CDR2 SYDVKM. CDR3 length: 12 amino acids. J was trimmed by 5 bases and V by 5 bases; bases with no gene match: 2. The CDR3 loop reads CASSGGQYGYTF. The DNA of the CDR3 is TGTGCCAGCAGTGGGGGACAGTATGGCTACACCTTC.

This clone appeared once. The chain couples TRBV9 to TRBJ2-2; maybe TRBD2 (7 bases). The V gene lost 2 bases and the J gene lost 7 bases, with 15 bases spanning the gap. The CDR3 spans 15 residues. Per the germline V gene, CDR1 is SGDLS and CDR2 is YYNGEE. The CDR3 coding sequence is TGTGCCAGCAGCGTTAGGGGGGGTCAGGACGGGGAGCTGTTTTTT. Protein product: CASSVRGGQDGELFF.

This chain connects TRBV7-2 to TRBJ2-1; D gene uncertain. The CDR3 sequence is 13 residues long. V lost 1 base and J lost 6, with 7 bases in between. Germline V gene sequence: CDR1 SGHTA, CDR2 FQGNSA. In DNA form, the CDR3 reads TGTGCCAGCAGCTTAGGTCCAGTCAATGAGCAGTTCTTC. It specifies CASSLGPVNEQFF.

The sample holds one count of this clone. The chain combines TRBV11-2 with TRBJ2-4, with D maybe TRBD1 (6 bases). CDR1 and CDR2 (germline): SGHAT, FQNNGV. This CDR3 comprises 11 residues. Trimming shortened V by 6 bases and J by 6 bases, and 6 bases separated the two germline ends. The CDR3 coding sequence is TGTGCCAGCAGGGACAGAAACATTCAGTACTTC. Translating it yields CASRDRNIQYF.